This T cell receptor (beta chain) derives from a study of blood T cell repertoires in COVID-19. Study background: The samples span acute and convalescent COVID-19 from the United States, Italy and Spain. T cells, B-cell-depleted T cells, or PBMCs provided the cDNA or gDNA that served as material.

The CDR3 consists of 15 residues. The V gene's germline CDR1 is ENHRY and CDR2 SYGVKD. Trimming took 3 bases from V and 5 from J, leaving 14 bases between them. In the authors' workflow: It was from reference gene primer amplification that nucleated cell counts were estimated. Assay: immunoSEQ multiplex PCR; the TCRdb copy retains only in-frame clones and omits some. The V and J calls and clone size are taken from that table; D and trimming were inferred from the DNA. Among around 70,000 clones listed, roughly nine tenths were seen once. Sequences were obtained from peripheral blood. The chain couples TRBV10-3 to TRBJ2-1; maybe TRBD2 (6 bases). The source of this sequence is a man between 50 and 59 years old with acute or convalescent COVID-19. CDR3 loop: CAISDGSGKHNEQFF. Here the CDR3 DNA reads TGTGCCATCAGTGACGGTAGCGGCAAACACAATGAGCAGTTCTTC.